The source of this TCR beta chain is a study of cytomegalovirus exposure and HLA in healthy donors. Study at large: From about 180 million T cells, an earlier analysis saw roughly 120 million unique TCR beta sequences. Early on, a data release was issued that held 85 million to 95 million unique TCRs from HLA-typed donors.

Study-level points and caveats: An apparent linkage of common viral pathogens to several of the most significant clusters emerged in a later analysis. Another analysis was done later, and it associated around 17,000 TCR beta sequences with HLA alleles at 0.05 false discovery rate.

The CDR3 runs to 13 residues. In germline, CDR1 is SQVTM, CDR2 ANQGSEA. V shed 4 bases and J 6 bases; nucleotides not matched to a gene: 2. PCR used 60 Vbeta primers and 13 Jbeta primers. Repertoires were generated with immunoSEQ multiplex PCR, while TCRdb's copy carries only in-frame clones and drops some. The sample lists roughly 110,000 clones; approximately 70% were seen once. Note on this clone: The antigen is unknown.

The rearrangement joins TRBV29-1 to TRBJ1-5; 11 bases agree with TRBD1. The sequenced sample was PBMCs. The TCR comes from a man under 40 in good health and CMV-seropositive. CDR3 DNA: TGCAGCGTTGGGACAGGGGGCGGTCAGCCCCAGCATTTT. Its protein product is CSVGTGGGQPQHF.